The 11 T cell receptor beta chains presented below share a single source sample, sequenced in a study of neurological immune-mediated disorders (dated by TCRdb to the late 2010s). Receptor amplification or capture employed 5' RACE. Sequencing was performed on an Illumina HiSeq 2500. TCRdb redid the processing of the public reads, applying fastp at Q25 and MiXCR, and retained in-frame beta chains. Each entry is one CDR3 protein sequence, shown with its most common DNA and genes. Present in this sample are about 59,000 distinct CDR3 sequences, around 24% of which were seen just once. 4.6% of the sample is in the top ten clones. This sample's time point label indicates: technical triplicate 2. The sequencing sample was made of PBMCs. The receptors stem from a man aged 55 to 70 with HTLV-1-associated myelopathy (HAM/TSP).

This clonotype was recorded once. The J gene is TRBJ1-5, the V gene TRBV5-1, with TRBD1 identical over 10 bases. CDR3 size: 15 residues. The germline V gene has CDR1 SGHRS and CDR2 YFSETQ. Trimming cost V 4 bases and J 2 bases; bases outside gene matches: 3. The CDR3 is CASSGGTGGNQPQHF. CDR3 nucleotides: TGCGCCAGCAGCGGCGGGACAGGGGGCAATCAGCCCCAGCATTTT.

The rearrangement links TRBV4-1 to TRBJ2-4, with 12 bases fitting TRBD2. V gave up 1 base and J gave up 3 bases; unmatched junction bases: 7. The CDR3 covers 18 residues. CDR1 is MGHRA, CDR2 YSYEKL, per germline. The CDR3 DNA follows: TGCGCCAGCAGCCAAGGGCTAGCGGGAGGGCCAGGCAAAAACATTCAGTACTTC. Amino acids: CASSQGLAGGPGKNIQYF.

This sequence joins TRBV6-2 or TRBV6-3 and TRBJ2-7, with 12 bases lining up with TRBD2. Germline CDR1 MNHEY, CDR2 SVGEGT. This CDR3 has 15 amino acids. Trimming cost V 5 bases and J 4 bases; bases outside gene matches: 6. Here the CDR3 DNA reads TGTGCCAGCAGTCCCGGACTAGCGGGGCGATACGAGCAGTACTTC. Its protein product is CASSPGLAGRYEQYF.

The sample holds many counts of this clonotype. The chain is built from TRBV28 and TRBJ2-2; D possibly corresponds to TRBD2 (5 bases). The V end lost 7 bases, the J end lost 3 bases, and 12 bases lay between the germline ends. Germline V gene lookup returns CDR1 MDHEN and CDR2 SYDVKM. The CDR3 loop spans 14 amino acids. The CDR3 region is CASIPAVDTGELFF. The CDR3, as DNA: TGTGCCAGCATACCAGCGGTCGACACCGGGGAGCTGTTTTTT.

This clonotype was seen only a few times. The CDR3 sequence: CASSRLAEGKEGEQYF. The CDR3 DNA sequence: TGTGCCAGTAGTCGACTAGCGGAAGGGAAAGAAGGCGAGCAGTACTTC. This chain connects TRBV19 to TRBJ2-7, with TRBD2 identical over 9 bases. CDR1 is LNHDA, CDR2 SQIVND, per germline (reference sequence). The CDR3 runs to 16 residues. The ends lost 5 bases at V and 6 bases at J; junction bases unmatched: 14.

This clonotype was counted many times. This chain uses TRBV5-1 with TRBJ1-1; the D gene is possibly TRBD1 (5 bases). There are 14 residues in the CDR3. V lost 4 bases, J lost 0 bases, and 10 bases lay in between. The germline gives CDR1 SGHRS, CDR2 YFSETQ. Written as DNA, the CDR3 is TGCGCCAGCAGCGCGACAGCCTTGAACACTGAAGCTTTCTTT. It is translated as CASSATALNTEAFF.

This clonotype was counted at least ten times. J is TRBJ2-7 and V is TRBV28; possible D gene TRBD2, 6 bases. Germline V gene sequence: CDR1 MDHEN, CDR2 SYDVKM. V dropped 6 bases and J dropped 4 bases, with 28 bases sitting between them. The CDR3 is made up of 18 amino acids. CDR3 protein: CASSPTVAEGPYGYEQYF. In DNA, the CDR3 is TGTGCCAGCAGCCCCACCGTAGCGGAGGGGCCTTATGGGTACGAGCAGTACTTC.

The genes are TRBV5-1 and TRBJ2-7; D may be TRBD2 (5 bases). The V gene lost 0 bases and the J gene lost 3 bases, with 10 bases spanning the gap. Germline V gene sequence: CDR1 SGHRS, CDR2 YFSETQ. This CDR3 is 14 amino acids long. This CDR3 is CASSLGSDYYEQYF. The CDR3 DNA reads TGCGCCAGCAGCTTGGGTTCCGACTACTACGAGCAGTACTTC.

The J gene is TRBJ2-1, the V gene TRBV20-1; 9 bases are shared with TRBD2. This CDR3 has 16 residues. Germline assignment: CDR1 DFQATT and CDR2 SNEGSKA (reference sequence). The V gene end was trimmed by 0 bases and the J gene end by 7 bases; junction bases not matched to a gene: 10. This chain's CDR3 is CSARDLVLAGENEQFF. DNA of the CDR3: TGCAGTGCTAGAGACCTCGTATTAGCGGGAGAAAATGAGCAGTTCTTC.

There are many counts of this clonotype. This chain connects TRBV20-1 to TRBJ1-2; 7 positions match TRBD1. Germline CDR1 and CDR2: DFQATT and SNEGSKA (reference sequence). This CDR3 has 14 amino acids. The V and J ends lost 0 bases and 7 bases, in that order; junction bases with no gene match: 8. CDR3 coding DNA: TGCAGTGCTAGAGAAGGAGGACAGGCTGGTGGCTACACCTTC. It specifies CSAREGGQAGGYTF.

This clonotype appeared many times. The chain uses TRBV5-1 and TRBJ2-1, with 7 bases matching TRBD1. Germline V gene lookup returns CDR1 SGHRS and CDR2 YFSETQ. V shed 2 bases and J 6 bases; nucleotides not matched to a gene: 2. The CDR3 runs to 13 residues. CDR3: CASSLRGLNEQFF. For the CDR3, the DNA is TGCGCCAGCAGCTTAAGGGGGCTCAATGAGCAGTTCTTC.